The 9 T cell receptor beta chains below come from one sample, sequenced in a study of blood T cell repertoires in COVID-19. Assay used: immunoSEQ multiplex PCR; TCRdb lists only in-frame clones, some missing. The table shows tens of thousands of clones, with roughly 80% occurring only once. Sequences were obtained from peripheral blood. All receptors derive from an elderly woman with acute or convalescent COVID-19.

This clone appeared once. The rearrangement links TRBV21-1 to TRBJ2-7; no check of the table's D call, TRBD2, against the DNA was made. TRBV21-1 is flagged as a pseudogene. CDR3 length: 14 amino acids. The CDR3 DNA reads TGTGCCAGCAGCAAAGGACTAGGGTCCCACGAGCAGTACTTC. This sequence encodes CASSKGLGSHEQYF.

The genes are TRBV10-1 and TRBJ2-1, with 10 positions matching TRBD2. This CDR3 comprises 16 residues. The V and J ends lost 3 bases and 5 bases, in that order; junction bases with no gene match: 7. Germline V gene lookup returns CDR1 WNHNN and CDR2 SYGVQD (reference sequence). DNA for the CDR3: TGCGCCAGCAGTGACCCTACTAGCGGGGCTCACAATGAGCAGTTCTTC. Protein product: CASSDPTSGAHNEQFF.

The chain couples TRBV10-3 to TRBJ2-7; 11 positions agree with TRBD1. The CDR3 consists of 17 residues. Germline CDR1 and CDR2: ENHRY and SYGVKD. Unmatched junction bases numbered 11, after V lost 3 bases and J lost 4 bases. CDR3 protein: CAISEGEDRGRSYEQYF. The CDR3 DNA reads as TGTGCCATCAGTGAAGGGGAGGACAGGGGGCGATCTTACGAGCAGTACTTC.

This clone has just a few counts. V usage is TRBV5-1 and J usage is TRBJ2-5, with 11 positions matching TRBD2. V lost 2 bases, J lost 5 bases, and 8 bases stayed unmatched. CDR1 and CDR2 (germline): SGHRS, YFSETQ. The CDR3 extends over 16 amino acids. The CDR3 DNA follows: TGCGCCAGCAGCTTACAGACTAGCGGGACTCAGGAGACCCAGTACTTC. Protein: CASSLQTSGTQETQYF.

The V and J genes are TRBV19 and TRBJ1-2; D possibly corresponds to TRBD1 (6 bases). Germline loops: CDR1 LNHDA, CDR2 SQIVND (reference sequence). The CDR3 totals 15 residues. V was pared by 9 bases and J by 0 bases, with 17 bases between. CDR3 coding DNA: TGTGCCAGCTCGCGGGGGACACCCACTAACTATGGCTACACCTTC. This codes for CASSRGTPTNYGYTF.

This clone showed up just once. The chain has TRBV5-1 and TRBJ2-7; perhaps TRBD1 as D (6 bases). The CDR3 sequence is 14 residues long. V gave up 7 bases and J gave up 0 bases, with 14 bases separating them. Germline-derived CDR1 and CDR2 are SGHRS and YFSETQ. The CDR3 DNA reads TGCGCCAGCCACGAGACAGGTTCCTCCTACGAGCAGTACTTC. This encodes CASHETGSSYEQYF. Supplemented by reference TRBV5-1 and TRBJ2-7, the full variable domain reads KAGVTQTPRYLIKTRGQQVTLSCSPISGHRSVSWYQQTPGQGLQFLFEYFSETQRNKGNFPGRFSGRQFSNSRSEMNVSTLELGDSALYLCASHETGSSYEQYFGPGTRLTVT.

This chain connects TRBV6-5 to TRBJ2-7; 12 bases line up with TRBD2. V was clipped by 6 bases and J by 6 bases; unmatched bases: 6. The V gene's germline CDR1 is MNHEY and CDR2 SVGAGI. This CDR3 contains 14 residues. The CDR3 reads CASSLAGGSFEQYF. As DNA, the CDR3 is TGTGCCAGCAGCCTAGCGGGAGGGTCGTTCGAGCAGTACTTC.

The chain employs TRBV6-6 and TRBJ1-1; a possible D gene is TRBD1 (5 bases). Germline V CDR1 and CDR2: MNHNY, SVGAGI (reference sequence). V dropped 0 bases and J dropped 8 bases, with 13 bases sitting between them. This CDR3 comprises 14 residues. CDR3 sequence: CASSYSIQAAEAFF. CDR3 in DNA: TGTGCCAGCAGTTACTCGATACAGGCAGCAGAAGCTTTCTTT.

The chain links TRBV19 to TRBJ2-1; 7 bases agree with TRBD1. CDR1 LNHDA and CDR2 SQIVND come from the germline V gene (reference sequence). V shed 1 base and J 3 bases; nucleotides not matched to a gene: 6. The CDR3 length is 16 residues. CDR3 sequence reads: CASSIATGEYYNEQFF. CDR3 sequence (DNA): TGTGCCAGTAGTATAGCTACAGGGGAATACTACAATGAGCAGTTCTTC.